This T cell receptor beta chain is drawn from a study of OX40 agonist ivuxolimab in advanced cancers. Study-level background: Subjects had a mean age of roughly 60 years, with a range of 23 to 79; around 80% were male. The eligibility criteria allowed prior anti-PD-1, anti-PD-L1 or anti-CTLA-4 therapy, and under 50% had some.

A word on this clone: The antigen is undetermined. The junction departs from the called germline gene at one end, perhaps through a read error.

The study's findings and limits: At 0.1 to 3.0 mg/kg, CD4+ and CD8+ blood T cells expanded clonally by week 6.

Profiling relied on immunoSEQ multiplex PCR, and the TCRdb table lists in-frame clones only, not all of them. This table holds 75,000 to 90,000 clones, 91% found once. This sequence originates from an adult with an advanced solid tumor such as melanoma, head and neck, liver or kidney cancer. This specimen was CD4+ or CD8+ T cells sorted from blood, taken in a trial of the OX40 agonist ivuxolimab.

CDR3 amino acids: CASSFAGGPKSF. CDR3 in DNA: TGTGCCAGCAGCTTTGCAGGGGGCCCCAAAAGCTTC. The rearrangement joins TRBV7-3 to TRBJ2-4; 8 bases map to TRBD1. Germline CDR1 SGHTA, CDR2 FQGTGA. The CDR3 is made up of 12 amino acids.